Detailed here is one T cell receptor (beta chain). These data originate in a study of CD8+ T cells in alopecia areata. Looked up from germline, CDR1 is SGDLS and CDR2 is YYNGEE. The length of the CDR3 is 15 residues. Between the trimmed V and J ends, which lost 0 bases and 4 bases, there was a span of 11 bases. cDNA prepared by RNA extraction and subsequent reverse transcription served as the template for sequencing. Generated by immunoSEQ multiplex PCR, the TCRdb table keeps only in-frame clones and is missing some. Here the sample spans roughly 7,200 clones, nearly 70% being singletons. Treatment: oral pan-JAK inhibitor, 5-10 mg twice daily. Collection of lesional scalp punch biopsies and peripheral blood was performed in alopecia areata patients.

Specimen: skin, collected at week 4, from a patient treated with tofacitinib. The clonotype originates from a human donor with alopecia areata. The chain has TRBV9 and TRBJ2-1, with D perhaps being TRBD1 or TRBD2 (5 bases each). CDR3: CASSVVGTAYNEQFF. CDR3 nucleotide sequence: TGTGCCAGCAGCGTAGTCGGGACCGCTTACAATGAGCAGTTCTTC.